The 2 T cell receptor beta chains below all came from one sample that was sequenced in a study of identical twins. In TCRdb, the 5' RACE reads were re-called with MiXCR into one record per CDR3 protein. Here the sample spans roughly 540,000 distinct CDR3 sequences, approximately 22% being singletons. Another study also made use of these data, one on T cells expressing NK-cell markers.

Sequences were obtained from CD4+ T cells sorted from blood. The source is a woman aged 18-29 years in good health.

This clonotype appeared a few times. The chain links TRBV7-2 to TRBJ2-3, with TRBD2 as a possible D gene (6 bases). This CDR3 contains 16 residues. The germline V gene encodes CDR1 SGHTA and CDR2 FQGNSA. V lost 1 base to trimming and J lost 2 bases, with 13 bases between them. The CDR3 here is CASSLVAGPYTDTQYF. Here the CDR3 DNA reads TGTGCCAGCAGCTTAGTGGCGGGACCCTACACAGATACGCAGTATTTT. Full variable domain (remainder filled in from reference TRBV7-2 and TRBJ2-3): GAGVSQSPSNKVTEKGKDVELRCDPISGHTALYWYRQSLGQGLEFLIYFQGNSAPDKSGLPSDRFSAERTGGSVSTLTIQRTQQEDSAVYLCASSLVAGPYTDTQYFGPGTRLTVL.

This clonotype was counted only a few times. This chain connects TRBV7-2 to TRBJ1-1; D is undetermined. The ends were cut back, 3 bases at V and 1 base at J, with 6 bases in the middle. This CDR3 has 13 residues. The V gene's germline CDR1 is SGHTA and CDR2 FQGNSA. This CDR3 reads CASSLMPNTEAFF. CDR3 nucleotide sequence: TGTGCCAGCAGCTTGATGCCGAACACTGAAGCTTTCTTT.